This T cell receptor beta chain appears in the sequencing data of a study of blood T cell repertoires in COVID-19. About the research overall: The United States, Italy and Spain provided the acute and convalescent COVID-19 samples. Sources were T cells, B-cell-depleted T cells, or PBMCs; the material itself was cDNA or gDNA.

The germline V gene encodes CDR1 DFQATT and CDR2 SNEGSKA (reference sequence). The CDR3 runs to 11 residues. With V trimmed by 1 base and J by 8 bases, 1 base remained unmatched. As processed by the authors: Researchers report that nucleated cell counts were estimated from reference gene primer amplification. The repertoire was sequenced with immunoSEQ multiplex PCR; TCRdb's copy has only in-frame clones and lacks some. The V and J calls and clone size were taken over from that table, and D and trimming were inferred from the DNA. Among 170,000 or so clones listed, 85% to 95% were seen once. This clone has a handful of counts.

This TCR was sampled from a man over 45 with acute or convalescent COVID-19. Specimen: peripheral blood. The chain combines TRBV20-1 with TRBJ1-1; TRBD1 aligns across 7 bases. This CDR3 reads CSARADREAFF. The CDR3 DNA is TGCAGTGCTAGAGCGGACAGGGAAGCTTTCTTT.